The 7 T cell receptor beta chains in this list originate from one sample, sequenced in a study of regulatory T cells in long-lasting Graves disease (dated by TCRdb to the early 2020s). Library generation was performed with multiplex PCR. Sequencer: Illumina HiSeq 4000. TCR beta libraries were built with iRepertoire HTBI primers and Arm-PCR amplification of CDR3 regions. The raw public data were reprocessed by TCRdb itself: fastp quality trimming at Q25, MiXCR clonotype calling, in-frame beta chains only. Identical CDR3 protein sequences are pooled into one entry, listed with their most common genes and DNA. In all, the sample holds 540,000 or so distinct CDR3 sequences, and roughly 13% of those were seen once. The ten largest make up roughly a tenth of the sample. Per the publication, the time point label means: newly diagnosed GD, antithyroid drugs for less than 3 months. RNA was extracted from PBMCs in TRIzol for both TCR sequencing and RNA sequencing.

The same specimen was also included in a second study, on T cells in Graves' hyperthyroidism and ophthalmopathy.

The input for sequencing was peripheral blood mononuclear cells (PBMCs), taken at new diagnosis, from a patient treated with antithyroid drugs. These receptors all come from a man younger than 45 with Graves disease. Donor details come from another sample of the same person, matched by shared clones.

This clonotype was seen many times. The rearrangement joins TRBV13 to TRBJ2-5, with a tentative D call TRBD1 (6 bases). Germline values: CDR1 PRHDT, CDR2 FYEKMQ (reference sequence). V was shortened by 5 bases and J by 1 base, with 11 bases between the two germline ends. The CDR3 loop spans 14 amino acids. CDR3 in amino acids: CASSPKTGQETQYF. DNA for the CDR3: TGTGCCAGCAGCCCCAAGACAGGCCAAGAGACCCAGTACTTC.

This clonotype was recorded at least ten times. The chain uses TRBV27 and TRBJ2-1; no definite D call. Germline V lookup: CDR1 MNHEY, CDR2 SMNVEV (reference sequence). Trimming shortened V by 3 bases and J by 9 bases, and 12 bases separated the two germline ends. The CDR3 sequence is 13 residues long. The CDR3: CASSFGLWGEQFF. CDR3 nucleotides: TGTGCCAGCAGTTTTGGCCTCTGGGGTGAGCAGTTCTTC.

This clonotype was counted a few times. The chain has TRBV27 and TRBJ2-2; TRBD1 might be the D (6 bases). The V end lost 2 bases, the J end lost 6 bases, and 13 bases lay between the germline ends. CDR3 size: 15 residues. Germline V lookup: CDR1 MNHEY, CDR2 SMNVEV (reference sequence). CDR3 residues: CASSLRPGVPGELFF. The CDR3 bases are TGTGCCAGCAGTTTAAGGCCAGGGGTCCCCGGGGAGCTGTTTTTT.

This clonotype was found a few times. This sequence joins TRBV7-2 and TRBJ2-1, with 10 nucleotides matching TRBD2. There are 18 residues in the CDR3. V shed 0 bases, J shed 5 bases, and the junction held 10 bases outside the gene matches. The germline V gene has CDR1 SGHTA and CDR2 FQGNSA. The CDR3 sequence: CASSLARGTSAADNEQFF. The CDR3 DNA reads TGTGCCAGCAGCTTAGCGCGAGGGACTAGCGCTGCCGACAATGAGCAGTTCTTC.

This clonotype was detected ten times or more. J is TRBJ1-2 and V is TRBV30; the D gene is possibly TRBD1 (5 bases). Trimming cost V 3 bases and J 0 bases, with 11 bases left between them. Per germline, CDR1 GTSNPN and CDR2 SVGIG (reference sequence). The CDR3 covers 14 residues. In DNA, the CDR3 is TGTGCCTGGAGCTACGACAGACCTAACTATGGCTACACCTTC. It is translated as CAWSYDRPNYGYTF.

This clonotype showed up many times. The CDR3 protein is CASSHLGETQYF. The CDR3 bases are TGTGCCAGCAGCCATCTCGGGGAGACCCAGTACTTC. The J gene is TRBJ2-5, the V gene TRBV3-1; D gene unclear. The V and J ends lost 3 bases and 5 bases respectively, with 7 bases between them. In germline, CDR1 is LGHDT, CDR2 YNNKEL (reference sequence). This CDR3 comprises 12 residues.

This clonotype was detected a few times. The rearrangement links TRBV6-1 to TRBJ2-7, with TRBD2 as a possible D gene (6 bases). V lost 4 bases and J lost 3, with 13 bases in between. There are 14 residues in the CDR3. Germline CDR1 and CDR2: MNHNS and SASEGT. CDR3: CASSASMGGYEQYF. CDR3 sequence (DNA): TGTGCCAGCAGTGCCTCAATGGGGGGCTACGAGCAGTACTTC.